The present TCR beta chain was sequenced within a study of T-cell memory formation after mild COVID-19 listed by TCRdb under 2021. At the level of the whole study: TCR sequence clusters from the two donors were found to be largely donor specific. In a couple of donors, T-cell clones that expanded and contracted after mild COVID-19 were tracked by sequencing TCRalpha and TCRbeta repertoires over time. Two young, previously healthy adult volunteers, one female and one male, were included in the cohort. The investigation overall reported the following: Contracting CD4+ clones were found mainly in CM and EM memory subsets, while CD8+ clones were enriched in EMRA. The study included only a couple of mild cases, and larger cohorts that include severe cases with pre-infection samples were judged to be necessary. The second-wave clones that peaked on day 37 were not confirmed to be SARS-CoV-2 specific. From day 15 to 85, contracting clones showed balanced CD4/CD8 phenotypes, whereas a second wave of clones that expanded from day 15 to 37 leaned towards CD4+. Some responding clones were detected in pre-infection memory, which suggested that pre-existing cross-reactive memory T cells had joined the SARS-CoV-2 response.

From its cysteine to its phenylalanine, the CDR3 spans 14 amino acids. The entry retains the CDR3 DNA only, 42 bases that are in frame from base 1. A distance of 14 bases separates the germline ends of V and J, which lose 6 bases and 5 bases respectively. The germline V gene encodes CDR1 LGHNA and CDR2 YSLEER. About this clonotype itself: Its antigen remains unidentified. No much larger clone is present one base from it, and per-base qualities are unavailable.

Ficoll-Paque density gradient centrifugation was used to isolate PBMCs. The data were produced on an Illumina NovaSeq 6000. cDNA libraries for TCRalpha and TCRbeta were prepared by 5'RACE using constant-segment primers, with sample barcodes and unique molecular identifiers added. Trizol reagent was used to extract RNA from every sample. Amplification of the libraries took two PCR steps, and the second step added a second sample barcode plus Illumina TruSeq adapters. The libraries were sequenced on an Illumina NovaSeq using 2 x 150 bp paired-end reads. The original pipeline was this. With migec v1.2.7, reads were demultiplexed and then collapsed into UMI-guided consensus sequences. Using mixcr v2.1.11, the UMI consensuses were aligned to TRA and TRB V and J templates and assembled into clonotypes. A clonotype was counted as expanded or contracted only when both edgeR and NoisET called the clonotype significant, with the noise models trained on biological replicates. For edgeR calls, a false discovery rate-adjusted p below 0.01 and a log2 fold-change threshold of 1 were applied. PCA with hierarchical clustering of max-normalized trajectories of the 1000 most abundant clonotypes was used as exploratory dynamics analysis. Separately sequenced CD4+ and CD8+ repertoires were used to assign the CD4 or CD8 phenotype of responding clones. The public sequencing data were trimmed at Q25 with fastp and processed into clonotypes with MiXCR by TCRdb, which kept only in-frame beta chains. Entries that share a CDR3 protein sequence are merged under the most common genes and DNA. The V and J calls were not made by the authors but by TCRdb's processing. For this sample there are under 450,000 distinct CDR3 sequences; about 20% appear just once. The biggest ten clones account for 21% of the sample.

Recombination linked TRBV4-3 to TRBJ2-1; perhaps TRBD2 is the D gene, with 6 bases matching. The sample consisted of PBMCs or a T cell subset sorted from them (not recorded which). This receptor was obtained from a man aged 18 to 35 who had mild COVID-19 (a few samples of this study predate the infection). The sample titles of this study are shuffled in the database, so cell type and time point are left out; the donor was told from shared clones. The CDR3 protein: CASSTSWLDNEQFF. The DNA is TGCGCCAGCAGTACTAGCTGGTTGGACAATGAGCAGTTCTTC.